A selection of T cell receptor beta chains follows, all from one sample in a study of regulatory T cells in long-lasting Graves disease. Each CDR3 protein gets one entry after TCRdb re-called the multiplex PCR reads with MiXCR. The data contain 430,000 or so distinct CDR3 sequences, 21% of them singletons. Sequenced here: peripheral blood mononuclear cells (PBMCs), sampled when the disease was refractory, from a patient treated with antithyroid drugs. These receptors came from a female donor with Graves disease. Both conserved end residues are part of each CDR3. A D gene is named only where the DNA matches it firmly. Not all rows give a size; the values are once, few, many and, for expanded clones, a class.

J: TRBJ2-5; size: few; V: TRBV6-1; D: TRBD2; DNA: TGTGCCAGCAGCCTACCTCGAACTAGCGGGACGAAGTACTTC; CDR3: CASSLPRTSGTKYF
J: TRBJ1-5; size: .; V: TRBV7-2; D: .; DNA: TGTGCCAGCAGCTTAGTGGACAGCCTTAATCAGCCCCAGCATTTT; CDR3: CASSLVDSLNQPQHF
J: TRBJ1-1; size: few; V: TRBV7-9; D: .; DNA: TGTGCCAGCAGCTTTGACGGATCGGCTGAAGCTTTCTTT; CDR3: CASSFDGSAEAFF
J: TRBJ1-2; size: many; V: TRBV13; D: TRBD1; DNA: TGTGCCAGCAGCTTAGGGGGACAGAACATCTATGGCTACACCTTC; CDR3: CASSLGGQNIYGYTF
J: TRBJ2-2; size: many; V: TRBV12-3/TRBV12-4; D: .; DNA: TGTGCCAGCAGTTTAGCGGGGGCAGGCGGGGAGCTGTTTTTT; CDR3: CASSLAGAGGELFF
J: TRBJ1-5; size: .; V: TRBV27; D: .; DNA: TGTGCCAGCAGTTATAGTTATAGCAATCAGCCCCAGCATTTT; CDR3: CASSYSYSNQPQHF
J: TRBJ1-2; size: few; V: TRBV12-3/TRBV12-4; D: .; DNA: TGTGCCAGCACCCCCGGACGCGGCTACACCTTC; CDR3: CASTPGRGYTF
J: TRBJ1-3; size: .; V: TRBV3-1; D: TRBD1; DNA: TGTGCCAGCAGCCAACAGGGGGGTAGAAACACCATATATTTT; CDR3: CASSQQGGRNTIYF
J: TRBJ2-7; size: many; V: TRBV7-6; D: TRBD2; DNA: TGTGCCAGCAGCTCCGGACTAGCGGGACGAACGGAAGGCTACGAGCAGTACTTC; CDR3: CASSSGLAGRTEGYEQYF
J: TRBJ2-5; size: many; V: TRBV20-1; D: .; DNA: TGCAGTGCTAGAGATGGGGCAGTGGGGGAGACCCAGTACTTC; CDR3: CSARDGAVGETQYF
J: TRBJ1-2; size: many; V: TRBV27; D: .; DNA: TGTGCCAGCAGTAGACTCCCCCAGGGAAACTATGGCTACACCTTC; CDR3: CASSRLPQGNYGYTF
J: TRBJ2-5; size: few; V: TRBV11-2; D: .; DNA: TGTGCCAGCAGGGGGGGGAGGGGGGGCCAAGAGACCCAGTACTTC; CDR3: CASRGGRGGQETQYF
J: TRBJ2-2; size: many; V: TRBV6-5; D: .; DNA: TGTGCCAGCAGTTACTTGGGGGCTTCAACACCCGCGAACACCGGGGAGCTGTTTTTT; CDR3: CASSYLGASTPANTGELFF
J: TRBJ2-3; size: few; V: TRBV5-1; D: TRBD1; DNA: TGCGCCAGCAGCCGGACAGGGTTCACAGATACGCAGTATTTT; CDR3: CASSRTGFTDTQYF
J: TRBJ2-5; size: .; V: TRBV10-3; D: TRBD2; DNA: TGTGCCAGCACTCCTCTCTCTAGCGGGGGGGTCGGGACCCAGTACTTC; CDR3: CASTPLSSGGVGTQYF
J: TRBJ2-1; size: .; V: TRBV2; D: .; DNA: TGTGCCAGCTCGCTTACCTACAATGAGCAGTTCTTC; CDR3: CASSLTYNEQFF
J: TRBJ1-1; size: few; V: TRBV29-1; D: .; DNA: TGCAGCGCTAAAACAAATTGGGGCACTGAAGCTTTCTTT; CDR3: CSAKTNWGTEAFF
J: TRBJ1-5; size: many; V: TRBV7-9; D: .; DNA: TGTGCCAGCAGCCGAACAGGGAATCAGCCCCAGCATTTT; CDR3: CASSRTGNQPQHF
J: TRBJ2-7; size: few; V: TRBV11-2; D: .; DNA: TGTGCCAGCAGCTTAATTGGGACATACTCCTACGAGCAGTACTTC; CDR3: CASSLIGTYSYEQYF
J: TRBJ2-1; size: .; V: TRBV3-1; D: TRBD2; DNA: TGTGCCAGCAGCCAATTAGAGCGGGAGAGGTTCTTC; CDR3: CASSQLERERFF
J: TRBJ2-3; size: .; V: TRBV2; D: TRBD1; DNA: TGTGCCAGCAGCGAAGACATGACAGGGGCAGATACGCAGTATTTT; CDR3: CASSEDMTGADTQYF
J: TRBJ2-5; size: .; V: TRBV9; D: .; DNA: TGTGCCAGCAGCGGGGCGGGGAGTGAAGAGACCCAGTACTTC; CDR3: CASSGAGSEETQYF
J: TRBJ2-2; size: .; V: TRBV9; D: TRBD2; DNA: TGTGCCAGCAGCGTAGCGGGTAATAGCGGGTACCCCGGGGAGCTGTTTTTT; CDR3: CASSVAGNSGYPGELFF
J: TRBJ1-5; size: many; V: TRBV2; D: .; DNA: TGTGCCAGCAGTGAAGCGGGGCAGGTCAATCAGCCCCAGCATTTT; CDR3: CASSEAGQVNQPQHF